The table lists the clone carrying this T cell receptor (beta chain) with a few counts. As yet, its antigen is unknown. The data are from a study of vaccination and CD4 T cells after COVID-19. Treatment in this sample: roughly 11-day PBMC culture with coronavirus spike peptide pools or control peptides (ViraFEST assay). Collection of the unexposed donor's CD4+ T cells took place before the COVID-19 pandemic (2011-2018). Cultured CD4+ T cell DNA was sequenced using the Oncomine TCR Beta short-read assay. Cultured CD4+ T cells were the source of extracted genomic DNA. TCRdb called the PCR reads again in MiXCR, with one record for every CDR3 protein. The repertoire includes several thousand distinct CDR3 sequences, 36% of them detected once, and approximately 20% sits in the top ten. The TCR originated in a human donor in good health. Sequencing input: CD4+ T cells from blood, cultured in vitro.

In DNA, the CDR3 is TGTGCCAGCAGCTTAAGGAAGGGGAATGATTACTATGGCTACACCTTC. This translates into CASSLRKGNDYYGYTF. The J gene is TRBJ1-2, the V gene TRBV7-2; the D gene is possibly TRBD1 (5 bases). Per germline, CDR1 SGHTA and CDR2 FQGNSA. CDR3 size: 16 residues. Trimming pared 2 bases from V and 3 bases from J, leaving 16 bases between.